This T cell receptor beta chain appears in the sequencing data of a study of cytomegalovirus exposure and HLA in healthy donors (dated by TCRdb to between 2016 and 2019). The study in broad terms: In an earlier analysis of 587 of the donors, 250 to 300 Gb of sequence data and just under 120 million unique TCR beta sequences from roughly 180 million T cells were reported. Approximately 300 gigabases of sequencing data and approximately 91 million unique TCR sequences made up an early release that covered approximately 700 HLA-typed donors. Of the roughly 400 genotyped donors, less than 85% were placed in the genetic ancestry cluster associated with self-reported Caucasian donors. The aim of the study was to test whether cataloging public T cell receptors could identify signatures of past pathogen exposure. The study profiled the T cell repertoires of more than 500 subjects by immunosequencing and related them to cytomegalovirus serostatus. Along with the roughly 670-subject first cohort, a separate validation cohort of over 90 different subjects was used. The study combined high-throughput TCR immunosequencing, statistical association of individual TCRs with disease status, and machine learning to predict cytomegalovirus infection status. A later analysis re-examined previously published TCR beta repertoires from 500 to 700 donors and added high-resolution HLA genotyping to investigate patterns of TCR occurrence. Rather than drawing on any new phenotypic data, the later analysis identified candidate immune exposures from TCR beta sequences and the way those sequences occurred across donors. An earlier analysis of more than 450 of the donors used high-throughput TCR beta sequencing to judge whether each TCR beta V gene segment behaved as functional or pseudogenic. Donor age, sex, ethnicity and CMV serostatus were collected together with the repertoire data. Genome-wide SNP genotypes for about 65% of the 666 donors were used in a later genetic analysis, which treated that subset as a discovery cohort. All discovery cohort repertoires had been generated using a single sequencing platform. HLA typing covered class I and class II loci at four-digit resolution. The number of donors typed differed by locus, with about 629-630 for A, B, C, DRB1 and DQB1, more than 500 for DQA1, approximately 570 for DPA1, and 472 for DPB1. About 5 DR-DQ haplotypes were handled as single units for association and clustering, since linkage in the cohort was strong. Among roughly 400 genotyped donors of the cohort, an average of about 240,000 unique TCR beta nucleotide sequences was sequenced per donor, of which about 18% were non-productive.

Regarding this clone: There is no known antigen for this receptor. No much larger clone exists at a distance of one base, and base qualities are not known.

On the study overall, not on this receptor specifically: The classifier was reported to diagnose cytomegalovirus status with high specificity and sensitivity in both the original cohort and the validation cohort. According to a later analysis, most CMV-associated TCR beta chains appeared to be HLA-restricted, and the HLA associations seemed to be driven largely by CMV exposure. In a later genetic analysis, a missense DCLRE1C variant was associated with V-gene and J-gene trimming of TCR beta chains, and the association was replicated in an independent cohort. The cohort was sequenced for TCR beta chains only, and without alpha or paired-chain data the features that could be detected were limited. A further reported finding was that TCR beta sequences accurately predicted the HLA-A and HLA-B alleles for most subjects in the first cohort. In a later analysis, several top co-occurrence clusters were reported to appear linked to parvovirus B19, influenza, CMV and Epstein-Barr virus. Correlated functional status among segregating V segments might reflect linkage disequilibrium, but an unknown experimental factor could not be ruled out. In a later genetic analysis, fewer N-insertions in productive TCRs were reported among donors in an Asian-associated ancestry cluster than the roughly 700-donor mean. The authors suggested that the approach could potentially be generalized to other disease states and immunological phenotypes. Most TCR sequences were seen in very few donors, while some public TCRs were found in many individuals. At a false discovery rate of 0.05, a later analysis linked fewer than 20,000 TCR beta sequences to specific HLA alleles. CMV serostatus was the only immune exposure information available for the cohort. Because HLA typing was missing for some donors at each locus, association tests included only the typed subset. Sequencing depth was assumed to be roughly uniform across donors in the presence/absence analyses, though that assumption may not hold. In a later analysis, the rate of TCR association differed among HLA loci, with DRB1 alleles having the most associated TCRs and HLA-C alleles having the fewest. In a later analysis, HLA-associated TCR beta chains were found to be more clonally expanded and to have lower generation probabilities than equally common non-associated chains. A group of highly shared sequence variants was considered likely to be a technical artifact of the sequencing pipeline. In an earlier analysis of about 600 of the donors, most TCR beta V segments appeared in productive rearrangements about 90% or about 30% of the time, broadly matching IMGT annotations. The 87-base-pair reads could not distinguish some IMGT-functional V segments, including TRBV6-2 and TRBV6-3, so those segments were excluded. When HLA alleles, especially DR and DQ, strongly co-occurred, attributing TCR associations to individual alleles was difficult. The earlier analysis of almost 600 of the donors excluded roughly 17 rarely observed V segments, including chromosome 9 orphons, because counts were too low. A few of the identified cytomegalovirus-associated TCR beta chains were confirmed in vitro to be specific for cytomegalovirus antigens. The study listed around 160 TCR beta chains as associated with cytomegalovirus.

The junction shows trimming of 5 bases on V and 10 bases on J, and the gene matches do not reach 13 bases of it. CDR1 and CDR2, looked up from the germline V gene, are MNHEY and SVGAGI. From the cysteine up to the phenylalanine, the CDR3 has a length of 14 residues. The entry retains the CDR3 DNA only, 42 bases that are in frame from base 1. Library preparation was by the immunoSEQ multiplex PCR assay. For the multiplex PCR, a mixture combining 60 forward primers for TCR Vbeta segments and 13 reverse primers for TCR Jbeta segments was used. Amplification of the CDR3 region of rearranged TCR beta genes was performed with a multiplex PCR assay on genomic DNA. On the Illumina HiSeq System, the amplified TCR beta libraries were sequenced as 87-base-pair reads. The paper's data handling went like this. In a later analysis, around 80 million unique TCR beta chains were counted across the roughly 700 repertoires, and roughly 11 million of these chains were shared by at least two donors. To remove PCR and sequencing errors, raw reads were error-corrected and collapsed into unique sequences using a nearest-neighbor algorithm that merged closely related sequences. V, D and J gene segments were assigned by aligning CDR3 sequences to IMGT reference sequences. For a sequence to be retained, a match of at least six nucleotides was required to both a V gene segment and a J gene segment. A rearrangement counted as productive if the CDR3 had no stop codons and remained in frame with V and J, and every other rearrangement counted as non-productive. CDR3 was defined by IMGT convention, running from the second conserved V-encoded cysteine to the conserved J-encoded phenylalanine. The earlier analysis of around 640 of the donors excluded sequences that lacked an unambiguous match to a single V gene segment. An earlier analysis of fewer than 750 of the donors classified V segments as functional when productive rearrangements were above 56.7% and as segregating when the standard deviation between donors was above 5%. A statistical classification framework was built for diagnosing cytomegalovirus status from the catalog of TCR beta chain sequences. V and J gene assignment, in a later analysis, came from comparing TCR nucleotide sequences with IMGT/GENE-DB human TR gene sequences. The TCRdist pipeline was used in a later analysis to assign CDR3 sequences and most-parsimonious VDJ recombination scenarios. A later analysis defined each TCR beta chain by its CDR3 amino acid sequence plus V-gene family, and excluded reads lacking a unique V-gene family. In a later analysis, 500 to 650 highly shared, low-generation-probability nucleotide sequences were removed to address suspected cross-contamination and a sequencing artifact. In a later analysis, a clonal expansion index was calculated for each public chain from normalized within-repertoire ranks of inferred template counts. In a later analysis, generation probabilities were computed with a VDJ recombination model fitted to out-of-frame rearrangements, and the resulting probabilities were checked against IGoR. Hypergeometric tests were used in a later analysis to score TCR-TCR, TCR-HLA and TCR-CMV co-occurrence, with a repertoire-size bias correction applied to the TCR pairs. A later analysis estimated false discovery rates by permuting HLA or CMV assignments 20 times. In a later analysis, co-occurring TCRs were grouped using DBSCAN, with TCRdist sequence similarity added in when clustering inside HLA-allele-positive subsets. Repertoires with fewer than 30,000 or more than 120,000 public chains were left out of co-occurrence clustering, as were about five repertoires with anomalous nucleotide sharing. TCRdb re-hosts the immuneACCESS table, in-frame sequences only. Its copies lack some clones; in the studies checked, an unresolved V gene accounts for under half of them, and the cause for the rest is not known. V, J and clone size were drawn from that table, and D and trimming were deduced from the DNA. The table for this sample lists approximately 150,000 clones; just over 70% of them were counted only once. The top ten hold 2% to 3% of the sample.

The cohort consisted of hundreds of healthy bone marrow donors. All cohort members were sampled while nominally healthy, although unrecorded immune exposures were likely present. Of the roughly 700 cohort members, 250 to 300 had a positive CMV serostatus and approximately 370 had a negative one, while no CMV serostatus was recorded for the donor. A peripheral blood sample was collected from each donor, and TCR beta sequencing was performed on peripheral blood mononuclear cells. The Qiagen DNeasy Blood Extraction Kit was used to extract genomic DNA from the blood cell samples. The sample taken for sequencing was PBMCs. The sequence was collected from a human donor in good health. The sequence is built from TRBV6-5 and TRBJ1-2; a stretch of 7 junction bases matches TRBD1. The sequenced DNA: TGTGCCAGCAGTGACCAACCGACAAGGGGGCACTACACCTTC. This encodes CASSDQPTRGHYTF.